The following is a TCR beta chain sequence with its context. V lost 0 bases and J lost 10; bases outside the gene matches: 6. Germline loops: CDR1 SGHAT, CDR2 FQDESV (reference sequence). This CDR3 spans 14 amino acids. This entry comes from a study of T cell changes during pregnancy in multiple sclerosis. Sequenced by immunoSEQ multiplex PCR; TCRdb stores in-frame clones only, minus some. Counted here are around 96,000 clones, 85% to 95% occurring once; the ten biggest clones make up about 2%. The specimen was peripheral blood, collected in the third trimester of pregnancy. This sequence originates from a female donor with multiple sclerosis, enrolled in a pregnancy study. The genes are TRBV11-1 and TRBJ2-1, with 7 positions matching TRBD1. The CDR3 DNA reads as TGTGCCAGCAGCTTAGCCGGGACAGCCCGAGAGCAGTTCTTC. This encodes CASSLAGTAREQFF. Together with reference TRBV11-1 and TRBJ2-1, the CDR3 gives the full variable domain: EAEVAQSPRYKITEKSQAVAFWCDPISGHATLYWYRQILGQGPELLVQFQDESVVDDSQLPKDRFSAERLKGVDSTLKIQPAELGDSAMYLCASSLAGTAREQFFGPGTRLTVL.